This T cell receptor beta chain came from a study of blood T cell repertoires in COVID-19. Trimming removed 0 bases from V and 7 bases from J; junction bases left unmatched: 12. The CDR3 extends over 17 amino acids. CDR1 is SGDLS, CDR2 YYNGEE, per germline. This clone was observed a single time. Generated by immunoSEQ multiplex PCR, the TCRdb table keeps only in-frame clones and is missing some. The sample carries 250,000 or so clones, roughly 90% recorded once. This chain joins TRBV9 and TRBJ1-3, with 8 bases lining up with TRBD1. The origin of this receptor is a woman aged 25 to 39 with acute COVID-19. The sample taken for sequencing was PBMCs or T cells enriched from blood (not recorded which). The CDR3 DNA reads as TGTGCCAGCAGCGTAGGGGGTCAGGGGGCCCTGTGGAACACCATATATTTT. Its protein is CASSVGGQGALWNTIYF.